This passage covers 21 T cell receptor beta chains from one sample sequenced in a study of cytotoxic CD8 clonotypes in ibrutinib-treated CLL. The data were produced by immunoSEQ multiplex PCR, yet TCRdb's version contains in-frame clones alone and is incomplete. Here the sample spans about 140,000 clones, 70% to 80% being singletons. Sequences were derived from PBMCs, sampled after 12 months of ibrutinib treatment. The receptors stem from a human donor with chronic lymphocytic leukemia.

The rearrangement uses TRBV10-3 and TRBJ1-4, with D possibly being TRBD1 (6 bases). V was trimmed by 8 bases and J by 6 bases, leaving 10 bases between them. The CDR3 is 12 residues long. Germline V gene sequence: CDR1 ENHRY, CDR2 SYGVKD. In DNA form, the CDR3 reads TGTGCCATCCGGGGGCTAGATGAAAAACTGTTTTTT. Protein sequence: CAIRGLDEKLFF.

In DNA form, the CDR3 reads TGTGCCAGTGGGACAGGTTACAATGAGCAGTTCTTC. This sequence encodes CASGTGYNEQFF. V is TRBV19 and J is TRBJ2-1; 8 bases match TRBD1. CDR1 is LNHDA and CDR2 is SQIVND in the germline V gene (reference sequence). V lost 8 bases to trimming and J lost 4 bases; unmatched junction nucleotides: 1. The CDR3 is made up of 12 amino acids.

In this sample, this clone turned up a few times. This chain's CDR3 is CASSLVPGELFF. The CDR3, as DNA: TGTGCCAGCAGCTTAGTACCCGGGGAGCTGTTTTTT. The chain recombines TRBV7-8 with TRBJ2-2; D is uncertain. The V end was cut by 1 base, the J end by 6 bases, with 3 bases between. Per germline, CDR1 SGHVS and CDR2 FQNEAQ. The CDR3 has 12 residues. Drawing the rest from reference TRBV7-8 and TRBJ2-2, the complete variable domain is GAGVSQSPRYKVAKRGQDVALRCDPISGHVSLFWYQQALGQGPEFLTYFQNEAQLDKSGLPSDRFFAERPEGSVSTLKIQRTQQEDSAVYLCASSLVPGELFFGEGSRLTVL.

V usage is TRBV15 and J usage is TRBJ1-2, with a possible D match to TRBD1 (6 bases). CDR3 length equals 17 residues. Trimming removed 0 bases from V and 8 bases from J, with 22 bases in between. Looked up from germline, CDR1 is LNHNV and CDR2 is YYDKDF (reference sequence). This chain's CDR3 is CATSRDRGTEDRGGYTF. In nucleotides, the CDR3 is TGTGCCACCAGCAGAGATAGGGGGACCGAGGACCGGGGCGGCTACACCTTC.

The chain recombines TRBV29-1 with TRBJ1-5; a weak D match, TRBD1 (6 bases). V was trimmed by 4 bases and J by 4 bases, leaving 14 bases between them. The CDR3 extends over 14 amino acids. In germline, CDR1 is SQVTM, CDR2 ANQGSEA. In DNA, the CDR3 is TGCAGCGTTGCCACCGGGACAATAAATCAGCCCCAGCATTTT. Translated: CSVATGTINQPQHF.

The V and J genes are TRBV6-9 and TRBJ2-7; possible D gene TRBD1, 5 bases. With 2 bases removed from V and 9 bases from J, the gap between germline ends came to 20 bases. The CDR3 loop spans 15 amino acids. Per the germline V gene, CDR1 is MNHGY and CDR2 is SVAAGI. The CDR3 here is CASSYPRTPGILQYF. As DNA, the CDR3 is TGTGCCAGCAGTTATCCTCGGACACCAGGAATCCTGCAGTACTTC.

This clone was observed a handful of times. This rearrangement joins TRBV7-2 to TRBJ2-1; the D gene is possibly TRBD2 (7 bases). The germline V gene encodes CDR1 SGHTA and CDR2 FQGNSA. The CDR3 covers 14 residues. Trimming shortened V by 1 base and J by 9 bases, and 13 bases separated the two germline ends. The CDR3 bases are TGTGCCAGCAGCTTAGAGGGGGGGACGGGTGAGCAGTTCTTC. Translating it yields CASSLEGGTGEQFF.

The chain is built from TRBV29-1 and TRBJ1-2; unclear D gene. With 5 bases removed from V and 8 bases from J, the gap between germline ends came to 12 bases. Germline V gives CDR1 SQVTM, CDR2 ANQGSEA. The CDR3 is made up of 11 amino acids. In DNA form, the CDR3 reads TGCAGCGTTTGGACCGGACGGGGCTACACCTTC. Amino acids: CSVWTGRGYTF. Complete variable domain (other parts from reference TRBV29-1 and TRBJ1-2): SAVISQKPSRDICQRGTSLTIQCQVDSQVTMMFWYRQQPGQSLTLIATANQGSEATYESGFVIDKFPISRPNLTFSTLTVSNMSPEDSSIYLCSVWTGRGYTFGSGTRLTVV.

DNA for the CDR3: TGTGCCAGCAGCAGGACAGACAACTACGAGCAGTACTTC. Translating it yields CASSRTDNYEQYF. The V and J genes are TRBV27 and TRBJ2-7; perhaps TRBD1 as D (6 bases). Trimming shortened V by 6 bases and J by 3 bases, and 12 bases separated the two germline ends. Germline values: CDR1 MNHEY, CDR2 SMNVEV (reference sequence). The CDR3 is 13 residues long.

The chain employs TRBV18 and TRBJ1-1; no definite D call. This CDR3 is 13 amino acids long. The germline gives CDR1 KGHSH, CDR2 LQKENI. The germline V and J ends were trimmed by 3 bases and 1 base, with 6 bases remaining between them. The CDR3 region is CASSPTQNTEAFF. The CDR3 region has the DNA TGTGCCAGCTCACCGACACAGAACACTGAAGCTTTCTTT.

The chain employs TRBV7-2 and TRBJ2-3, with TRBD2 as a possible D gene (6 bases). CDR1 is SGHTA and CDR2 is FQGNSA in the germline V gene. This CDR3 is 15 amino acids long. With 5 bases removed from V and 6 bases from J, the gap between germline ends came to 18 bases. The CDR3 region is CASSPGLPGSDTQYF. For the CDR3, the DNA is TGTGCCAGCAGCCCGGGACTCCCTGGTTCCGATACGCAGTATTTT.

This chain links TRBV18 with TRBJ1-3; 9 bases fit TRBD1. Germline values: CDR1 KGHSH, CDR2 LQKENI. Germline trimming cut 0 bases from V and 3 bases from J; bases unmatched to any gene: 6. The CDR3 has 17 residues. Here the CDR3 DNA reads TGTGCCAGCTCACCACCTAATGGACAGGGGTTTGGAAACACCATATATTTT. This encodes CASSPPNGQGFGNTIYF.

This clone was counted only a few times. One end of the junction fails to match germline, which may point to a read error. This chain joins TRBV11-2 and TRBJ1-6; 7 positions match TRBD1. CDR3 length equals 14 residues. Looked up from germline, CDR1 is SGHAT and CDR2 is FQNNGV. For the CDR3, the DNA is TGTGCCAGCAGCTTAGATCTCGAAGGGACAGCCTACAGTTTT. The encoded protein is CASSLDLEGTAYSF.

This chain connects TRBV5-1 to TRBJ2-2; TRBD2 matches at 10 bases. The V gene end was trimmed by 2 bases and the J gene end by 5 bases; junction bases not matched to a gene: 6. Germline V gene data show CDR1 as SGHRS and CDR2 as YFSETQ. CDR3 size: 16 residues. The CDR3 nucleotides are TGCGCCAGCAGCTTCGTAGCGGGAGGCGATACCGGGGAGCTGTTTTTT. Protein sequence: CASSFVAGGDTGELFF.

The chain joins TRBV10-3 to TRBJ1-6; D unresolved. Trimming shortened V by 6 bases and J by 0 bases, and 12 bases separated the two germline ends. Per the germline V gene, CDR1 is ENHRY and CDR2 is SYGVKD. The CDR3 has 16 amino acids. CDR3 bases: TGTGCCATCAGGGGGAGTGCGAGCTCCTATAATTCACCCCTCCACTTT. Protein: CAIRGSASSYNSPLHF.

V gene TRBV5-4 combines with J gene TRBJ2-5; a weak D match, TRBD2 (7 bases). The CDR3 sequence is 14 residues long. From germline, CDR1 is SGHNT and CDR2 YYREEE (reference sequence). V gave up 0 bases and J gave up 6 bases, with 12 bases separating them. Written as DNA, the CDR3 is TGTGCCAGCAGCTTGGATGAGGGGGGGAAGACCCAGTACTTC. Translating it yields CASSLDEGGKTQYF.

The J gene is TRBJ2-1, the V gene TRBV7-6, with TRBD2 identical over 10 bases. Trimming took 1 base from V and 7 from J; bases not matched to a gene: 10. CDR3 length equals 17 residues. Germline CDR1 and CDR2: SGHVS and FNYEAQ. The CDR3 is CASSLDSLAGVWNEQFF. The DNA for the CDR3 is TGTGCCAGCAGCTTAGACTCGCTAGCGGGGGTGTGGAATGAGCAGTTCTTC. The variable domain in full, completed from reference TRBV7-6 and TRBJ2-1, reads GAGVSQSPRYKVTKRGQDVALRCDPISGHVSLYWYRQALGQGPEFLTYFNYEAQQDKSGLPNDRFSAERPEGSISTLTIQRTEQRDSAMYRCASSLDSLAGVWNEQFFGPGTRLTVL.

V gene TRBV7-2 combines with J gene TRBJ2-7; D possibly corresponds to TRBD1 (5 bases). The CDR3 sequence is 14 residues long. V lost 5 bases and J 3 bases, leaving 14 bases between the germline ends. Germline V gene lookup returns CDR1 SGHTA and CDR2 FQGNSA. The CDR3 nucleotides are TGTGCCAGCAGCCCTGCCAGGGATCACTACGAGCAGTACTTC. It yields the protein CASSPARDHYEQYF.

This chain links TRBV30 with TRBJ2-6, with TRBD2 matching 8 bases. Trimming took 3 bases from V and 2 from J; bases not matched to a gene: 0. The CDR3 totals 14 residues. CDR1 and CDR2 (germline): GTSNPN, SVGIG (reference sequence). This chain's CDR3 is CAWSGGAGANVLTF. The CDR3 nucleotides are TGTGCCTGGAGCGGGGGGGCTGGGGCCAACGTCCTGACTTTC.

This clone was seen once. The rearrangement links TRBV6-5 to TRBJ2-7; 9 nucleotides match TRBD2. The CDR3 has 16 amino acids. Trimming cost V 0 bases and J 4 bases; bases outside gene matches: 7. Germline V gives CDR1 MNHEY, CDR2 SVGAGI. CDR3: CASSYSGGRAYYEQYF. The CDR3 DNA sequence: TGTGCCAGCAGTTACTCGGGCGGGAGGGCCTATTACGAGCAGTACTTC.

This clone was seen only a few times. The DNA for the CDR3 is TGTGCCAGTACCCTGGGAGGGGGAGTCTACGAGCAGTACTTC. This encodes CASTLGGGVYEQYF. V is TRBV19 and J is TRBJ2-7, with D possibly being TRBD2 (7 bases). The CDR3 is 14 amino acids. Germline V gene lookup returns CDR1 LNHDA and CDR2 SQIVND (reference sequence). V gave up 7 bases and J gave up 3 bases, with 16 bases separating them.